The 32 T cell receptor beta chains given below trace back to one sample, sequenced in a study of blood T cell repertoires in COVID-19. Data came from immunoSEQ multiplex PCR; TCRdb stores just in-frame clones and leaves some out. The table lists some 150,000 clones, approximately 80% of them singletons. The sample consisted of peripheral blood. The source of these receptors is a human donor in a cohort sampled during active COVID-19.

CDR3 DNA: TGTGCCAGCAGCCAGGGACAGGTCTATGGCTACACCTTC. Residues: CASSQGQVYGYTF. The chain is built from TRBV14 and TRBJ1-2; TRBD1 aligns across 8 bases. The CDR3 loop spans 13 amino acids. Trimming removed 3 bases from V and 4 bases from J; junction bases left unmatched: 1. Germline V CDR1 and CDR2: SGHDN, FVKESK.

The V call is TRBV12-5, the J call TRBJ2-3; 8 bases align to TRBD2. This CDR3 contains 14 residues. Losses at the gene ends were 1 base for V and 4 bases for J; bases not matched to a gene: 1. Germline V gene data show CDR1 as LGHNT and CDR2 as FRNRAP. Here the CDR3 reads CASGLELAADTQYF. The CDR3 bases are TGTGCTAGTGGTTTGGAACTAGCGGCAGATACGCAGTATTTT. The whole variable domain, filled in from reference TRBV12-5 and TRBJ2-3, reads DARVTQTPRHKVTEMGQEVTMRCQPILGHNTVFWYRQTMMQGLELLAYFRNRAPLDDSGMPKDRFSAEMPDATLATLKIQPSEPRDSAVYFCASGLELAADTQYFGPGTRLTVL.

The V and J genes are TRBV7-9 and TRBJ2-5, with 10 bases that match TRBD2. The CDR3 contains 14 residues. The germline V gene encodes CDR1 SEHNR and CDR2 FQNEAQ (reference sequence). Unmatched junction bases numbered 3, after V lost 5 bases and J lost 3 bases. The DNA of the CDR3 is TGTGCCAGCAGCCGCAGCGGGGGGGAAGAGACCCAGTACTTC. It encodes CASSRSGGEETQYF.

The chain links TRBV6-2 or TRBV6-3 to TRBJ1-5, with D tentatively TRBD1 (6 bases). This CDR3 has 16 amino acids. Germline loops: CDR1 MNHEY, CDR2 SVGEGT. Trimming removed 5 bases from V and 1 base from J, with 15 bases in between. CDR3 amino acids: CASSPTTGPSNQPQHF. DNA for the CDR3: TGTGCCAGCAGTCCAACCACAGGGCCCAGCAATCAGCCCCAGCATTTT.

CDR3 loop: CSVERLAGVPNEQFF. The CDR3 coding sequence is TGCAGCGTTGAGCGACTAGCGGGAGTTCCCAATGAGCAGTTCTTC. The chain joins TRBV29-1 to TRBJ2-1; 12 bases line up with TRBD2. The J segment lost 6 bases and the V segment lost 3 bases, leaving 6 bases of the junction unmatched. Germline V CDR1 and CDR2: SQVTM, ANQGSEA. The CDR3 length is 15 residues.

V and J are TRBV6-5 and TRBJ1-6, with 7 bases that match TRBD1. Looked up from germline, CDR1 is MNHEY and CDR2 is SVGAGI. V shed 8 bases and J 11 bases; nucleotides not matched to a gene: 12. This CDR3 comprises 14 residues. CDR3 DNA sequence: TGTGCCAGCGTACGGGACAGCGAAGAAGCACCCCTCCACTTT. Translation gives CASVRDSEEAPLHF.

V gene TRBV11-3 combines with J gene TRBJ2-5; perhaps TRBD2 as D (6 bases). The CDR3 length is 14 residues. Trimming took 5 bases from V and 5 from J, leaving 15 bases between them. Germline-derived CDR1 and CDR2 are SGHNT and YENEEA. CDR3: CASSPRDERETQYF. In nucleotides, the CDR3 is TGTGCCAGCAGCCCGCGGGACGAAAGGGAGACCCAGTACTTC.

The chain uses TRBV5-4 and TRBJ2-7; D is possibly TRBD1 (6 bases). CDR1 and CDR2 (germline): SGHNT, YYREEE (reference sequence). This CDR3 is built from 14 residues. V gave up 2 bases and J gave up 3 bases, with 12 bases separating them. CDR3 sequence: CASSFDRRHYEQYF. The CDR3 bases are TGTGCCAGCAGCTTTGACAGGAGACACTACGAGCAGTACTTC.

This clone turned up a few times. The chain links TRBV9 to TRBJ1-6, with TRBD1 matching over 9 bases. CDR3 size: 15 residues. The ends lost 4 bases at V and 11 bases at J; junction bases unmatched: 10. Germline V gene data show CDR1 as SGDLS and CDR2 as YYNGEE. The CDR3 loop is CASSPPGQGIAPLHF. In DNA form, the CDR3 reads TGTGCCAGCAGCCCACCGGGACAGGGTATTGCACCCCTCCACTTT.

DNA for the CDR3: TGTGCCAGCAGTTACAGAGTACTAGAGACCCAGTACTTC. Amino acid sequence: CASSYRVLETQYF. The gene calls are TRBV6-2 or TRBV6-3 and TRBJ2-5; D gene ambiguous. CDR1 and CDR2 (germline): MNHEY, SVGEGT. Trimming shortened V by 2 bases and J by 4 bases, and 8 bases separated the two germline ends. The CDR3 totals 13 residues.

The chain is built from TRBV7-2 and TRBJ2-1, with TRBD2 matching over 10 bases. The CDR3 has 13 residues. The trim removed 7 bases at V and 12 bases at J, leaving 9 bases unmatched. From germline, CDR1 is SGHTA and CDR2 FQGNSA. In DNA form, the CDR3 reads TGTGCCAGCAAAAGCGGGGGGGCCTCGGTGCAGTTCTTC. As protein: CASKSGGASVQFF. The variable domain in full, completed from reference TRBV7-2 and TRBJ2-1, reads GAGVSQSPSNKVTEKGKDVELRCDPISGHTALYWYRQSLGQGLEFLIYFQGNSAPDKSGLPSDRFSAERTGGSVSTLTIQRTQQEDSAVYLCASKSGGASVQFFGPGTRLTVL.

The chain carries TRBV7-3 and TRBJ2-3; 9 bases map to TRBD2. V trimming: 4 bases; J trimming: 3 bases; junction bases outside the gene matches: 5. CDR1 is SGHTA and CDR2 is FQGTGA in the germline V gene. This CDR3 is 15 amino acids long. Here the CDR3 reads CASSYGLASTDTQYF. Here the CDR3 DNA reads TGTGCCAGCAGCTACGGACTAGCGTCGACAGATACGCAGTATTTT.

V is TRBV30 and J is TRBJ1-2; 9 nucleotides line up with TRBD1. Trimming took 3 bases from V and 5 from J; bases not matched to a gene: 19. There are 18 residues in the CDR3. Germline loops: CDR1 GTSNPN, CDR2 SVGIG (reference sequence). CDR3 bases: TGTGCCTGGAGACCCACCGGGACAGGGCAGTATCCTAGGTATGGCTACACCTTC. Its protein product is CAWRPTGTGQYPRYGYTF.

This chain joins TRBV19 and TRBJ2-5; TRBD2 is a possible D gene (6 bases). The CDR3 loop spans 16 amino acids. CDR1 is LNHDA, CDR2 SQIVND, per germline (reference sequence). V lost 2 bases to trimming and J lost 2 bases, with 15 bases between them. CDR3 in amino acids: CASSIIGRGKQETQYF. The CDR3 bases are TGTGCCAGTAGTATAATAGGGCGGGGAAAGCAAGAGACCCAGTACTTC. Combining the CDR3 with reference TRBV19 and TRBJ2-5 gives the whole variable domain DGGITQSPKYLFRKEGQNVTLSCEQNLNHDAMYWYRQDPGQGLRLIYYSQIVNDFQKGDIAEGYSVSREKKESFPLTVTSAQKNPTAFYLCASSIIGRGKQETQYFGPGTRLLVL.

The chain joins TRBV9 to TRBJ1-1, with a weak D call TRBD1 (5 bases). Trimming left V 4 bases short and J 4 bases short, with 11 bases between. The CDR3 contains 13 residues. Germline assignment: CDR1 SGDLS and CDR2 YYNGEE. The CDR3: CASSRGVSTEAFF. The CDR3 nucleotides read TGTGCCAGCAGCAGGGGCGTCAGCACTGAAGCTTTCTTT.

The V call is TRBV19, the J call TRBJ2-5, with TRBD1 matching 7 bases. The J segment lost 5 bases and the V segment lost 3 bases, leaving 6 bases of the junction unmatched. This CDR3 has 14 residues. Germline V gives CDR1 LNHDA, CDR2 SQIVND (reference sequence). CDR3: CASSMRQGAETQYF. CDR3 DNA sequence: TGTGCCAGTAGTATGCGACAGGGCGCTGAGACCCAGTACTTC.

J is TRBJ1-1 and V is TRBV18; TRBD1 matches 11 bases. After removal of 5 bases from V and 7 bases from J, the junction contained 9 bases not matched to a gene. CDR1 and CDR2 (germline): KGHSH, LQKENI. This CDR3 has 15 amino acids. CDR3 nucleotide sequence: TGTGCCAGCTCAGCGGGACAGGGGGAACGAGTTGAAGCTTTCTTT. Protein product: CASSAGQGERVEAFF.

This clone was detected only once. As DNA, the CDR3 is TGTGCCAGCAGCGCCTTAGCGGGGGCTGACAATGAGCAGTTCTTC. Protein: CASSALAGADNEQFF. The chain uses TRBV9 and TRBJ2-1; TRBD2 agrees at 9 bases. In germline, CDR1 is SGDLS, CDR2 YYNGEE. Trimming removed 3 bases from V and 5 bases from J; junction bases left unmatched: 6. This CDR3 is built from 15 residues.

The chain couples TRBV3-1 (or the pseudogene TRBV3-2) to TRBJ2-2; D is perhaps TRBD2 (5 bases). Trimming pared 0 bases from V and 9 bases from J, leaving 11 bases between. The germline CDR1 and CDR2 sequences are LGHDT and YNNKEL (reference sequence). There are 14 residues in the CDR3. The CDR3 here is CASSQDRRRRELFF. Here the CDR3 DNA reads TGTGCCAGCAGCCAAGATCGGAGGCGCCGGGAGCTGTTTTTT.

The rearrangement links TRBV10-3 to TRBJ1-2; no definite D call. The CDR3 sequence is 11 residues long. Trimming removed 0 bases from V and 8 bases from J, with 4 bases in between. In germline, CDR1 is ENHRY, CDR2 SYGVKD. This chain's CDR3 is CAISESSGYTF. As DNA, the CDR3 is TGTGCCATCAGTGAGTCTTCGGGCTACACCTTC.

A single count supports this clone. This chain uses TRBV28 with TRBJ2-2, with D perhaps matching TRBD2 (5 bases). Germline V lookup: CDR1 MDHEN, CDR2 SYDVKM. The CDR3 sequence is 12 residues long. Trimming took 6 bases from V and 4 from J, leaving 6 bases between them. In nucleotides, the CDR3 is TGTGCCAGCAGGGGGAGCACCGGGGAGCTGTTTTTT. Translating it yields CASRGSTGELFF.

This rearrangement joins TRBV5-4 to TRBJ1-4, with 7 bases identical to TRBD1. The CDR3 has 13 residues. With V trimmed by 8 bases and J by 0 bases, 1 base remained unmatched. CDR1 is SGHNT and CDR2 is YYREEE in the germline V gene (reference sequence). The CDR3 is CASQGATNEKLFF. DNA for the CDR3: TGTGCCAGTCAGGGGGCAACTAATGAAAAACTGTTTTTT.

The rearrangement links TRBV11-3 to TRBJ2-7; D gene unclear. The CDR3 is 11 residues long. Trimming shortened V by 0 bases and J by 8 bases, and 5 bases separated the two germline ends. Germline lookup yields CDR1 SGHNT and CDR2 YENEEA. The CDR3 sequence is CASSLDQKQYF. For the CDR3, the DNA is TGTGCCAGCAGCTTAGACCAGAAGCAGTACTTC.

V usage is TRBV27 and J usage is TRBJ2-3, with a tentative D call TRBD2 (6 bases). The CDR3 has 15 amino acids. Germline values: CDR1 MNHEY, CDR2 SMNVEV (reference sequence). The V end lost 4 bases, the J end lost 4 bases, and 15 bases lay between the germline ends. The CDR3 spells CASSSRAGMADTQYF. The CDR3 region has the DNA TGTGCCAGCAGTTCACGGGCGGGAATGGCAGATACGCAGTATTTT.

CDR3 DNA sequence: TGTGCCAGCAGCCCCTCGAGGGTCTCTGGAAACACCATATATTTT. Amino acid sequence: CASSPSRVSGNTIYF. V is TRBV7-9 and J is TRBJ1-3; D uncertain. This CDR3 has 15 residues. Germline loops: CDR1 SEHNR, CDR2 FQNEAQ (reference sequence). Trimming took off 5 bases at V and 0 bases at J, with 11 bases between the two ends.

CDR3 nucleotide sequence: TGTGCCAGCAGCCAAGATATTAGCGGGGGGGTGATGGAGACCCAGTACTTC. It encodes CASSQDISGGVMETQYF. The J gene is TRBJ2-5, the V gene TRBV4-2; 11 bases agree with TRBD2. This CDR3 has 17 residues. Trimming at V came to 0 bases and at J to 5 bases, leaving 8 bases not matched to a gene. Germline V lookup: CDR1 LGHNA, CDR2 YNFKEQ.

The chain couples TRBV20-1 to TRBJ2-3; D gene uncertain. From germline, CDR1 is DFQATT and CDR2 SNEGSKA (reference sequence). The CDR3 totals 14 residues. V was shortened by 3 bases and J by 3 bases, with 13 bases between the two germline ends. CDR3 bases: TGCAGTGCTAGTTCCCCCGGGTTAACAGATACGCAGTATTTT. Amino acids: CSASSPGLTDTQYF.

This clone has more than one count but fewer than ten. The V call is TRBV11-2, the J call TRBJ2-1; D remains ambiguous. The CDR3 totals 15 residues. Germline V gives CDR1 SGHAT, CDR2 FQNNGV. The V gene lost 5 bases and the J gene lost 4 bases, with 15 bases spanning the gap. CDR3 bases: TGTGCCAGCAGCATGGTTGAGCAAAGATACAATGAGCAGTTCTTC. Its translation: CASSMVEQRYNEQFF.

The CDR3 coding sequence is TGTGCCAGCAGTGAGCAGGGAGGAGATGGCTACACCTTC. This sequence encodes CASSEQGGDGYTF. V is TRBV6-1 and J is TRBJ1-2, with a possible D match to TRBD1 (5 bases). The CDR3 has 13 residues. Germline assignment: CDR1 MNHNS and CDR2 SASEGT. Trimming shortened V by 3 bases and J by 6 bases, and 11 bases separated the two germline ends.

The chain links TRBV6-5 to TRBJ1-2; 9 bases match TRBD1. CDR3 length: 15 amino acids. Trimming took 6 bases from V and 8 from J; bases not matched to a gene: 13. CDR1 is MNHEY and CDR2 is SVGAGI in the germline V gene. CDR3 DNA: TGTGCCAGCAGGGACCCGGGACAGGGATTCGGAGGCTACACCTTC. As protein: CASRDPGQGFGGYTF.

V and J are TRBV6-2 or TRBV6-3 and TRBJ2-1; the match to TRBD2 covers 14 bases. This CDR3 is built from 18 residues. Germline CDR1 MNHEY, CDR2 SVGEGT. With 4 bases clipped from V and 8 bases from J, the junction kept 13 bases outside the gene matches. CDR3 nucleotide sequence: TGTGCCAGCAGTTCCTCCCCGGGACTAGCGGGAGTCCGGGATGAGCAGTTCTTC. Amino acids: CASSSSPGLAGVRDEQFF.

The chain has TRBV7-2 and TRBJ1-3, with no clear D. This CDR3 spans 14 amino acids. Trimming took off 5 bases at V and 1 base at J, with 9 bases between the two ends. Germline CDR1 SGHTA, CDR2 FQGNSA. CDR3 sequence: CASSSGFSGNTIYF. As DNA, the CDR3 is TGTGCCAGCAGCAGCGGCTTTTCTGGAAACACCATATATTTT.